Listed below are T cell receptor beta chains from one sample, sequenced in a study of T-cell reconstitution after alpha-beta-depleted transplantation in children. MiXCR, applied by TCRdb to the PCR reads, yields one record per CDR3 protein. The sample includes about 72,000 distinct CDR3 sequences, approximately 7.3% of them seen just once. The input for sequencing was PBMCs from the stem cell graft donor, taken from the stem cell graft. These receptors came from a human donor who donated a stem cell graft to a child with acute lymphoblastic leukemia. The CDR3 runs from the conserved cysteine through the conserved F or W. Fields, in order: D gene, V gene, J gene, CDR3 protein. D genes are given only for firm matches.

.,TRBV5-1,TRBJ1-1,CASSLAASLYGSEAFF
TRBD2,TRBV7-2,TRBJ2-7,CASSSPLAGSYEQYF
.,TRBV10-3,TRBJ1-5,CAISESERGLSNQPQHF
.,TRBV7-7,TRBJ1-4,CASSLVENEKLFF
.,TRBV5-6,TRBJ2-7,CASRFGGRGYEQYF
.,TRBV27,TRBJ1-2,CASSLGQRYGYTF
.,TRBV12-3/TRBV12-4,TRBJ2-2,CASSLATLAPGELFF
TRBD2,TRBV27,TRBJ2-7,CASSLLGGYEQYF
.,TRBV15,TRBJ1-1,CATSRGGRNTEAFF
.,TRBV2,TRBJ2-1,CASTGGGPTEQFF
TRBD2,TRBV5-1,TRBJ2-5,CASSFPRTSGDQETQYF
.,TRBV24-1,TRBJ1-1,CATSGGDTTNTEAFF
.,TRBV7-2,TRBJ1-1,CASSPPRGGNTEAFF
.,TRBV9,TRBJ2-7,CASSVGGLEDEQYF
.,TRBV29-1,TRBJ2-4,CSVEALRGAQYIQYF
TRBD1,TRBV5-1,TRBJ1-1,CASSLEGTGVTEAFF
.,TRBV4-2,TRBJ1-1,CASSRDPLTEAFF
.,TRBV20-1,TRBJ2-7,CSARDSGPAAGEQYF
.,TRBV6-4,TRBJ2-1,CASSDNPGANNEQFF
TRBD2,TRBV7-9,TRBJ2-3,CASSRISGRPDTQYF
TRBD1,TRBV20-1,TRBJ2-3,CSADRQGGSTDTQYF
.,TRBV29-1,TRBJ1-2,CSVVEGYTF
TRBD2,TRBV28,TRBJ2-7,CASRDPSGSGYEQYF
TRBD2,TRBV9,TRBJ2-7,CASSVSSGGSYEQYF
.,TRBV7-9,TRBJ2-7,CASSLGLGFGEQYF
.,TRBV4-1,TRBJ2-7,CASSQERAGRTPEQYF
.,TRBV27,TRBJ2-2,CASSLSEGEVTGELFF
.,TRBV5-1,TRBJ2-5,CASSSNQETQYF
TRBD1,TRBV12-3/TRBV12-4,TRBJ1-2,CASSGQGYYGYTF
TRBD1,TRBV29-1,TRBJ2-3,CSVGQGNTQYF
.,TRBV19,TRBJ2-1,CASSILGQTNEQFF
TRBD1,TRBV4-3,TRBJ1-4,CASSHGSGTGNEKLFF
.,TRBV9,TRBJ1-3,CASSGQDKAGNTIYF
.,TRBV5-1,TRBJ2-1,CASSPGGGSNEQFF
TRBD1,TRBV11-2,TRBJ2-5,CASSTDRGQETQYF
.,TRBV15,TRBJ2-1,CATSKAVSSYNEQFF
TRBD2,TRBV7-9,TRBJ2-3,CASSDSRSGIHTDTQYF
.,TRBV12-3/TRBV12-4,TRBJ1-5,CASSLTGDNQPQHF
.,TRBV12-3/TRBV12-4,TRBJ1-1,CASNHRRMNTEAFF
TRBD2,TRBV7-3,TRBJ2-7,CASSLGQGGHEQYF
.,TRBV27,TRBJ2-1,CASSLEGGAHNEQFF
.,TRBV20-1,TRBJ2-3,CSASPGMTDTQYF
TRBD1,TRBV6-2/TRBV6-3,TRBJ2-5,CASSKDPDRAETQYF